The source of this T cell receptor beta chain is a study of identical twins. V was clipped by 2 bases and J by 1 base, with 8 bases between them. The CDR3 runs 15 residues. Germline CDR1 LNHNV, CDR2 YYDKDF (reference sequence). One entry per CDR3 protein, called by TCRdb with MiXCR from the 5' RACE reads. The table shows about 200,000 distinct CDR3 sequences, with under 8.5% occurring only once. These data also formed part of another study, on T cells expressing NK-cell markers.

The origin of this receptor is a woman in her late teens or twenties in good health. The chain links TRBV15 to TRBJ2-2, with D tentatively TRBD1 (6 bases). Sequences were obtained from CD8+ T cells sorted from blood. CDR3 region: CATSRLGGNTGELFF. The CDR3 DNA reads TGTGCCACCAGCAGACTAGGGGGGAACACCGGGGAGCTGTTTTTT.